Only a few counts were recorded for the clone carrying this TCR beta chain. This specimen belongs to a study of cytomegalovirus exposure and HLA in healthy donors. This PCR relied on a set of 60 Vbeta primers and 13 Jbeta primers. TCRdb keeps only in-frame clones here, not all; method: immunoSEQ multiplex PCR. The sample yields about 150,000 clones, approximately 9% seen once. The germline V gene has CDR1 SGHRS and CDR2 YFSETQ. The V and J ends lost 1 base and 0 bases respectively, with 10 bases between them. CDR3 length: 15 residues. Sequenced input: PBMCs. This chain connects TRBV5-1 to TRBJ1-2; no firm D call. The clonotype comes from a male donor in good health and CMV-seronegative. CDR3 loop: CASSLTPETNYGYTF. For the CDR3, the DNA is TGCGCCAGCAGCTTGACACCAGAAACTAACTATGGCTACACCTTC. The full variable domain, rest sourced from reference TRBV5-1 and TRBJ1-2, is KAGVTQTPRYLIKTRGQQVTLSCSPISGHRSVSWYQQTPGQGLQFLFEYFSETQRNKGNFPGRFSGRQFSNSRSEMNVSTLELGDSALYLCASSLTPETNYGYTFGSGTRLTVV.